The present T cell receptor (beta chain) was sequenced within a study of post-analysis software for immune sequencing data. Study-wide context: Recorded disease courses covered relapsing-remitting, secondary progressive and progressive-relapsing multiple sclerosis. Some patients had no subtype annotation.

Study findings and constraints: The normalized Chao1 diversity of multiple sclerosis patients was significantly lower than that of controls. The study found TRBV5-6, TRBV5-1 and TRBV20-1 among four to six TRBV segments more frequent in patients than controls. F measure clustering grouped samples strongly by preparation batch.

The germline V gene encodes CDR1 SEHNR and CDR2 FQNEAQ (reference sequence). There are 15 residues in the CDR3. TCR beta libraries were prepared from cDNA with unique molecular identifiers. The authors obtained 540,000 or so cDNA molecules from about 0.94 to 9.7 million T cells. TCRdb reprocessed the PCR reads with MiXCR, giving one entry per CDR3 protein. The table lists roughly 650,000 distinct CDR3 sequences, roughly three fifths of them singletons, with around 10% in the top ten. In its sample, this clonotype was seen a few times. What it recognizes is unknown. This TCR derives from a girl aged 2-9 years with multiple sclerosis. The chain has TRBV7-9 and TRBJ2-4; 10 bases are shared with TRBD2. The last part of the DNA fits TRBJ2-7 better; the J call may be wrong. The sequencing input was blood. CDR3 in DNA: TGTGCCAGCAGCCTTATAGCGGGGGGAGCCTACGAGCAGTACTTC. Amino acid sequence: CASSLIAGGAYEQYF.